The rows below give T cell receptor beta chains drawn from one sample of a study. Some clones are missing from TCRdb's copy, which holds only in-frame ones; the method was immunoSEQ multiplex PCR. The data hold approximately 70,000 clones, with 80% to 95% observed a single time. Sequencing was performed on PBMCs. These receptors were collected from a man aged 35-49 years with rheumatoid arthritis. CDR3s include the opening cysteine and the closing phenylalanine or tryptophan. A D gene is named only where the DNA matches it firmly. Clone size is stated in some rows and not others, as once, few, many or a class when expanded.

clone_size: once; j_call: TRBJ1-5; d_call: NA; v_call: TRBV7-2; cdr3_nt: TGTGCCAGCAGCTTAGGGGGGAATAGCAATCAGCCCCAGCATTTT; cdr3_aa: CASSLGGNSNQPQHF
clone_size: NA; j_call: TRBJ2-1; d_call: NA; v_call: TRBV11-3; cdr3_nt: TGTGCCAGCAGCTTACCCGGGGCCCCTAGGAATGAGCAGTTCTTC; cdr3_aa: CASSLPGAPRNEQFF
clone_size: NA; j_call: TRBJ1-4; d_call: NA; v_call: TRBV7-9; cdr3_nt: TGTGCCAGCAGCTTAGCGACGGGGTTAGGAGAAAAACTGTTTTTT; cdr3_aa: CASSLATGLGEKLFF
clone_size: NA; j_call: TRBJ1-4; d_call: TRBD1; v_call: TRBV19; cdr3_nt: TGTGCCAGTACCAAGACAGGGGGGAACGAAAAACTGTTTTTT; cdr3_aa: CASTKTGGNEKLFF
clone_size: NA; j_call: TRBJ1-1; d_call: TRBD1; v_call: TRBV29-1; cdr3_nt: TGCAGCGTTGAAGGGACAGGGGTTGAAGCTTTCTTT; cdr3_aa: CSVEGTGVEAFF
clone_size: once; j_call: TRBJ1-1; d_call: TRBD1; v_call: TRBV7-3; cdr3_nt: TGTGCCAGCAGCGCCCGGGACAGGGGGCTGGGCACTGAAGCTTTCTTT; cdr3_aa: CASSARDRGLGTEAFF
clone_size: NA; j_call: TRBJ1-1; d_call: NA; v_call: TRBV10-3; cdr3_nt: TGTGCCATCAGTGTCAAGGTCGACACTGAAGCTTTCTTT; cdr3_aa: CAISVKVDTEAFF
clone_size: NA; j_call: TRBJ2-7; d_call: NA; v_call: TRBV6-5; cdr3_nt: TGTGCCAGCAGTTACGGGCCCTACGAGCAGTACTTC; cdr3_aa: CASSYGPYEQYF
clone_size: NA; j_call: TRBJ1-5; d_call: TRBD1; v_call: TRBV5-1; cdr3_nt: TGCGCCAGCAGCGTAGGACAGGGTAATCAGCCCCAGCATTTT; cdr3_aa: CASSVGQGNQPQHF
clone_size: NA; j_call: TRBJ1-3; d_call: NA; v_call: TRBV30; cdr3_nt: TGTGCCTGGAGTCCGTACTCTGGAAACACCATATATTTT; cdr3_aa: CAWSPYSGNTIYF
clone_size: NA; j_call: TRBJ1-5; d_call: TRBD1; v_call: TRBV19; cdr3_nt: TGTGCCAGTAATGACAGGGCGACTTTTCAGCCCCAGCATTTT; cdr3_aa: CASNDRATFQPQHF
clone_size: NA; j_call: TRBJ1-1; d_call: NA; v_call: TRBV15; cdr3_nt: TGTGCCACCAGCATTGACTTCGTGCACACTGAAGCTTTCTTT; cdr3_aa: CATSIDFVHTEAFF
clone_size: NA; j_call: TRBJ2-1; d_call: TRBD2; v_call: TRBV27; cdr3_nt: TGTGCCAGCAGTCCTCAAACGGATAGCGGGAGGGCGTCCTACAATGAGCAGTTCTTC; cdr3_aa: CASSPQTDSGRASYNEQFF
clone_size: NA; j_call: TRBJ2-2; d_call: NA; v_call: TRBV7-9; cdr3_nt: TGTGCCAGCAGGGCCCGTGAGAGGGAAGGACCGAACACCGGGGAGCTGTTTTTT; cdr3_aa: CASRAREREGPNTGELFF
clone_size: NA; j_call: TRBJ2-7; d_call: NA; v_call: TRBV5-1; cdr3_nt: TGCGCCAGCAGCTTCCAACCTCCGGGACGAGACTCCTACGAGCAGTACTTC; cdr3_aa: CASSFQPPGRDSYEQYF
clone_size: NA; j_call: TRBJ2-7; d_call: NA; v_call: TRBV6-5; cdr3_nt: TGTGCCAGCAGTTACTCACGCAGAGGGAACGACGAGCAGTACTTC; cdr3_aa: CASSYSRRGNDEQYF
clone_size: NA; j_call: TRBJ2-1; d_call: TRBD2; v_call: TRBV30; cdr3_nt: TGTGCCTGGATCTTAGCGGGAGGGACCCGCAATGAGCAGTTCTTC; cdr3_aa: CAWILAGGTRNEQFF
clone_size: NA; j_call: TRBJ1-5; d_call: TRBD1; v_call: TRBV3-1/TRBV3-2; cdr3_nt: TGTGCCAGCAGCCAAGGGACAGGGGGGGTTCAGCCCCAGCATTTT; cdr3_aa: CASSQGTGGVQPQHF
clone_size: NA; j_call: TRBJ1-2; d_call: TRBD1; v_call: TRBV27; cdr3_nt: TGTGCCAGCAGTTTATCGGGGGTTTTGACAGGGCGGGGATATGGCTACACCTTC; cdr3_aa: CASSLSGVLTGRGYGYTF
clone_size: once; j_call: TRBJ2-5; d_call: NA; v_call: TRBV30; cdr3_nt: TGTGCCTGGAGTGTAATCACGAGAGGTGAGACCCAGTACTTC; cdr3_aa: CAWSVITRGETQYF
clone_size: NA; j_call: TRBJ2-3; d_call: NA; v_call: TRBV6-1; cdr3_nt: TGTGCCAGCAGTGAAGGTCCCATAGCGGTCACAGATACGCAGTATTTT; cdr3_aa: CASSEGPIAVTDTQYF
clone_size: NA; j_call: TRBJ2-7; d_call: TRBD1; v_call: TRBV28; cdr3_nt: TGTGCCAGCAGTTTCCCGGCAGGGGGATCCTACGAGCAGTACTTC; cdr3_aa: CASSFPAGGSYEQYF
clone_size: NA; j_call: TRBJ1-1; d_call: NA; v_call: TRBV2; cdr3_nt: TGTGCCACCTACTCGGGCCGGGGCTTCAACACTGAAGCTTTCTTT; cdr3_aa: CATYSGRGFNTEAFF
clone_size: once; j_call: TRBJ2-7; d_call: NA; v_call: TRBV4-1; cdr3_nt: TGCGCCAGCAGCCAACTCACACGGGGCGGAACCTACGAGCAGTACTTC; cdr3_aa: CASSQLTRGGTYEQYF
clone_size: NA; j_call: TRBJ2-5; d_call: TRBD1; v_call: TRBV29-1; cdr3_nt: TGCAGCGGCAGACAGGGCCAAGAGACCCAGTACTTC; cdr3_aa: CSGRQGQETQYF
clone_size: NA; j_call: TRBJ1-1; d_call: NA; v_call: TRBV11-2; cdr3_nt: TGTGCCAGCAGCTTAGTTGGACATATGAACACTGAAGCTTTCTTT; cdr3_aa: CASSLVGHMNTEAFF
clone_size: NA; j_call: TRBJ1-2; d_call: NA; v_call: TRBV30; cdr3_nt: TGTGCCTGGAGATTAATCTATGGCTACACCTTC; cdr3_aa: CAWRLIYGYTF
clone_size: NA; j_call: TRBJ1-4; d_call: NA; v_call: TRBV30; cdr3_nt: TGTGCCTGGGCGGCGCAGACTAATGAAAAACTGTTTTTT; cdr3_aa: CAWAAQTNEKLFF
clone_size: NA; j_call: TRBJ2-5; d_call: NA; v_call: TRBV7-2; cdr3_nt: TGTGCCAGCAGCTTCGGGGGTCAAGAGACCCAGTACTTC; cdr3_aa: CASSFGGQETQYF
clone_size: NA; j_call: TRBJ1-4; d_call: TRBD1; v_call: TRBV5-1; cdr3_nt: TGCGCCAGCAGCCAGGGACAGGAGCATGAAAAACTGTTTTTT; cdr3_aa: CASSQGQEHEKLFF
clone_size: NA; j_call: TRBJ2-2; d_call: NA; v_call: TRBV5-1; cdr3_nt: TGCGCCAGCAGCTTCATGACCGGCCAGAACACCGGGGAGCTGTTTTTT; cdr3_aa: CASSFMTGQNTGELFF
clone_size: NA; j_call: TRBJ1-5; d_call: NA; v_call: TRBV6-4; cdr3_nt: TGTGCCAGCATCGCACGGAGGCGTGTTCGTCAGCCCCAGCATTTT; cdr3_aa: CASIARRRVRQPQHF
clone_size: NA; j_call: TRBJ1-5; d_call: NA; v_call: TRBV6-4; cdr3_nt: TGTGCCAGCAGTGACCCCAGGGTAGATAGCAATCAGCCCCAGCATTTT; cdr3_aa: CASSDPRVDSNQPQHF
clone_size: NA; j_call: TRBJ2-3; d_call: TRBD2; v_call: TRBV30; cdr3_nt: TGTGCCTGGAGGGCCCGAACTAGCGGGAGTCCCTCTAGCACAGATACGCAGTATTTT; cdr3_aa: CAWRARTSGSPSSTDTQYF
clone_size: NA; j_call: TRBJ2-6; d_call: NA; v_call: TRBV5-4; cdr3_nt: TGTGCCAGCAGCTCTAGACTGGGGACATCTGGGGCCAACGTCCTGACTTTC; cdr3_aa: CASSSRLGTSGANVLTF
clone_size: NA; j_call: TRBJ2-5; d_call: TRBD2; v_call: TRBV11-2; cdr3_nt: TGTGCCAGCAGCCCAGGGCGTCTAGCGGGGGACCTTACCCAAGAGACCCAGTACTTC; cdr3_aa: CASSPGRLAGDLTQETQYF
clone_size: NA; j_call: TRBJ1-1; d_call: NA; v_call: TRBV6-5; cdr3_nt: TGTGCCAGTGCAGTGGGTGAAGCTTTCTTT; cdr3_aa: CASAVGEAFF
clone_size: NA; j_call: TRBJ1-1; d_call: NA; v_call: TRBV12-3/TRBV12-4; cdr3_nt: TGTGCCAGCAAGGTTCACGTGAACACTGAAGCTTTCTTT; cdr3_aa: CASKVHVNTEAFF
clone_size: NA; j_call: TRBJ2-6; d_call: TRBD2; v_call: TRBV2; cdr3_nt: TGTGCCAGCAGCTCTAGCGGGACCTCTGGGGCCAACGTCCTGACTTTC; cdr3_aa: CASSSSGTSGANVLTF
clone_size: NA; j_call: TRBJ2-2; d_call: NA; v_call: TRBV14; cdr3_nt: TGTGCCAGCAGCCAAGGCAGTAACACCGGGGAGCTGTTTTTT; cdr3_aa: CASSQGSNTGELFF
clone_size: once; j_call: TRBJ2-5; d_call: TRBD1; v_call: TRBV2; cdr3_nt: TGTGCCAGCAGTGGAGGACAGGCCGAAATCACAGAGACCCAGTACTTC; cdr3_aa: CASSGGQAEITETQYF
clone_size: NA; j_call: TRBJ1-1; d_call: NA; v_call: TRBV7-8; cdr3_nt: TGTGCCAGCAGCTTAGCGGGATCCTCCCGGGGGGCTTTCTTT; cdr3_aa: CASSLAGSSRGAFF
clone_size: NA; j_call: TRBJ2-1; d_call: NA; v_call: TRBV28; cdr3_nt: TGTGCCAGCAGTCCTACCCTCGTAGCGTCGGGCTCTGGTGAGCAGTTCTTC; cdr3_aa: CASSPTLVASGSGEQFF
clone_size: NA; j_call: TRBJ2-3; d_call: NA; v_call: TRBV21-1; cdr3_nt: TGTGCCAGCAGCACCCCGGACCTCACAGATACGCAGTATTTT; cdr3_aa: CASSTPDLTDTQYF
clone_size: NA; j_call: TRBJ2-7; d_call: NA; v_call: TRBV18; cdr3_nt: TGTGCCAGCTCACCTCTTGACAGGAGCGACGAGCAGTACTTC; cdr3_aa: CASSPLDRSDEQYF
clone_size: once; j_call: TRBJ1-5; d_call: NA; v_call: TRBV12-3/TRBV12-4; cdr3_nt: TGTGCCAGCACCCCGAATAGCAATCAGCCCCAGCATTTT; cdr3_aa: CASTPNSNQPQHF
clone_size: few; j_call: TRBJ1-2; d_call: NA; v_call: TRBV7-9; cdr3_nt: TGTGCCAGCAGCTTATTTCCGGGAGGCTACACCTTC; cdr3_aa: CASSLFPGGYTF
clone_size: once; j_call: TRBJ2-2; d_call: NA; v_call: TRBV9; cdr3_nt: TGTGCCAGCAGCGCTAGTGGCACCGGGGAGCTGTTTTTT; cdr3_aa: CASSASGTGELFF
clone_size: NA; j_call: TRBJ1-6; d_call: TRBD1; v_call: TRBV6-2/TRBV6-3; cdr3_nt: TGTGCCAGCAGTTACTCGGGGAAAACCGGGACAGTTTATTCACCCCTCCACTTT; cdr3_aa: CASSYSGKTGTVYSPLHF
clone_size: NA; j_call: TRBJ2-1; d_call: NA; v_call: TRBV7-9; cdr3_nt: TGTGCCAGCCTCGGAGGAGATGAGCAGTTCTTC; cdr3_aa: CASLGGDEQFF